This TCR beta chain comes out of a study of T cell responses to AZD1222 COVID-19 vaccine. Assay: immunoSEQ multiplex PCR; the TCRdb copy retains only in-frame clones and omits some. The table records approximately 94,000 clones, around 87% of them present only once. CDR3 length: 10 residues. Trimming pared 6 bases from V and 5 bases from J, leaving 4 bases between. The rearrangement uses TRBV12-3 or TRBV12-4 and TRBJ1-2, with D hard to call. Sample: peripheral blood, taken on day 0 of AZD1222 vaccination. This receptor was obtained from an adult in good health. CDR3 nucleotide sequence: TGTGCCAGCAGGGTATATGGCTACACCTTC. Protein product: CASRVYGYTF.